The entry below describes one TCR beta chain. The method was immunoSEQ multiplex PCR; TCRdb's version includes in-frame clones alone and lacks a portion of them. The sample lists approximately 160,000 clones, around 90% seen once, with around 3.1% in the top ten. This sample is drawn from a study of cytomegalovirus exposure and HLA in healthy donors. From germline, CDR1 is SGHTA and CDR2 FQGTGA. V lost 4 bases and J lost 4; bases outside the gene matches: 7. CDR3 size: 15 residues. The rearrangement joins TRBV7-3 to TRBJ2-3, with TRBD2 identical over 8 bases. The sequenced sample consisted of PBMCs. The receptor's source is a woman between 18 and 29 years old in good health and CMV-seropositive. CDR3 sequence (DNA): TGTGCCAGCAGCTCTCAGCGGGAGATCCCAGATACGCAGTATTTT. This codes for CASSSQREIPDTQYF.